Listed below are T cell receptor beta chains from one sample, sequenced in a study of blood T cell repertoires in COVID-19. Sequencing was performed with immunoSEQ multiplex PCR; in TCRdb, only in-frame clones are kept and a portion is missing. Here the sample spans about 200,000 clones, about 88% being singletons. Input material: peripheral blood. The receptors stem from a woman in her thirties or forties who had recovered from COVID-19. CDR3s include the opening cysteine and the closing phenylalanine or tryptophan. The D gene is left open where the match is weak. Part of the rows lack a size; the others show once, few, many or a class for expanded clones.

V gene	J gene	clone size	D gene	CDR3 protein	CDR3 DNA
TRBV27	TRBJ2-7	-	-	CASSLDRLAGMKQYF	TGTGCCAGCAGTTTGGATAGATTAGCCGGCATGAAGCAGTACTTC
TRBV19	TRBJ1-5	-	-	CASSPGTSSPLYSNQPQHF	TGTGCCAGTAGTCCAGGGACATCCTCGCCCCTATATAGCAATCAGCCCCAGCATTTT
TRBV27	TRBJ1-2	once	TRBD1	CASSSQGISYGYTF	TGTGCCAGCAGTTCACAGGGGATTAGCTATGGCTACACCTTC
TRBV6-5	TRBJ1-2	-	TRBD1	CASSPRDSNYGYTF	TGTGCCAGCAGTCCCCGGGACAGTAACTATGGCTACACCTTC
TRBV5-1	TRBJ2-2	-	-	CASSPEGALRTGELFF	TGCGCCAGCAGCCCGGAGGGGGCCTTGAGAACCGGGGAGCTGTTTTTT
TRBV5-6	TRBJ2-7	-	-	CASSPDTTYEQYF	TGTGCCAGCAGCCCGGACACGACCTACGAGCAGTACTTC
TRBV19	TRBJ2-1	-	TRBD2	CASSMEVGASGPANSSYNEQFF	TGTGCCAGTAGTATGGAGGTCGGGGCTAGCGGGCCAGCGAACAGCTCCTACAATGAGCAGTTCTTC
TRBV6-2/TRBV6-3	TRBJ1-5	-	-	CASSYTNTDQPQHF	TGTGCCAGCAGTTACACGAACACCGATCAGCCCCAGCATTTT
TRBV18	TRBJ2-5	-	-	CASSPGLRRETQYF	TGTGCCAGCTCACCGGGACTGCGAAGGGAGACCCAGTACTTC
TRBV6-2/TRBV6-3	TRBJ1-2	-	-	CASSGPSWQGNRGYTF	TGTGCCAGCAGTGGCCCTTCGTGGCAGGGTAATCGAGGCTACACCTTC
TRBV5-5	TRBJ2-1	once	-	CASSFPTGSYNEQFF	TGTGCCAGCAGCTTCCCCACAGGTTCCTACAATGAGCAGTTCTTC
TRBV4-1	TRBJ1-2	-	TRBD1	CASSPLDRDTYGYTF	TGCGCCAGCAGCCCTCTGGACAGGGATACCTATGGCTACACCTTC
TRBV10-1	TRBJ2-2	-	TRBD2	CASRTTGTSDTGELFF	TGCGCCAGCAGAACCACCGGGACTAGCGACACCGGGGAGCTGTTTTTT
TRBV19	TRBJ2-5	-	TRBD2	CASSHGLAGETQYF	TGTGCCAGTAGTCACGGACTAGCGGGGGAGACCCAGTACTTC
TRBV30	TRBJ1-6	-	-	CAWSKTVSSYNSPLHF	TGTGCCTGGAGTAAAACAGTGAGCTCCTATAATTCACCCCTCCACTTT
TRBV18	TRBJ2-7	-	TRBD1	CASSPSGTVLYEQYF	TGTGCCAGCTCACCTTCCGGGACAGTTCTCTACGAGCAGTACTTC